This T cell receptor (beta chain) appears in the sequencing data of a study of blood T cell repertoires in COVID-19. Repertoires were generated with immunoSEQ multiplex PCR, while TCRdb's copy carries only in-frame clones and drops some. Found here are a few hundred thousand clones, 75% to 90% of them singletons; the top ten hold 0.95% to 1.2%. This clone has more than one count but fewer than ten. Trimming shortened V by 5 bases and J by 5 bases, and 6 bases separated the two germline ends. The germline V gene encodes CDR1 MNHEY and CDR2 SMNVEV (reference sequence). This CDR3 is built from 12 residues.

The TCR was taken from a man aged 30 to 45 who had recovered from COVID-19. What was sequenced was PBMCs or T cells enriched from blood (not recorded which). This chain links TRBV27 with TRBJ2-2; D is uncertain. The CDR3: CASSPQTGELFF. In nucleotides, the CDR3 is TGTGCCAGCAGTCCCCAAACCGGGGAGCTGTTTTTT.